Described below is a single T cell receptor beta chain sequence and its context. Its antigen is currently unknown. Method: immunoSEQ multiplex PCR; TCRdb's copy keeps in-frame clones and lacks some. The sample records roughly 100,000 clones, approximately 88% being singletons. This sample stems from a study of T cell responses to AZD1222 COVID-19 vaccine. Study-level points and caveats: Donor demographics were predominantly white British with a female majority; clonal diversity may be underestimated. Baseline seropositives among AZD1222 recipients totaled only 6 or 7.

The clonotype was recovered from an adult in good health. The sequences come from peripheral blood, collected on day 0 of AZD1222 vaccination.

DNA for the CDR3: TGTGCCAGCAGCTTTATAACAGGGGGCGCAGGGAGCTACACCTTC. It codes for CASSFITGGAGSYTF. The chain is built from TRBV5-5 and TRBJ1-2, with 9 bases that match TRBD1. With V trimmed by 2 bases and J by 9 bases, 11 bases remained unmatched. This CDR3 comprises 15 residues. Germline CDR1 reads SGHKS; CDR2 reads YYEKEE (reference sequence).